These 17 T cell receptor beta chains came from one sample sequenced in a study of CD8 T cells in Susac syndrome. Reverse transcription of about 0.5 to 1 ug RNA used random hexamers. TCRdb re-called the immunoSEQ multiplex PCR reads with MiXCR, one entry per CDR3 protein. The sample includes 330,000 or so distinct CDR3 sequences, 85% of them seen just once. Material: CD8+ T cells from PBMCs. The receptors were gathered from a human donor with multiple sclerosis.

This clonotype was observed a single time. The chain joins TRBV7-6 to TRBJ1-2; 9 bases map to TRBD1. Germline V lookup: CDR1 SGHVS, CDR2 FNYEAQ. Unmatched junction bases numbered 8, after V lost 5 bases and J lost 4 bases. This CDR3 has 15 residues. Here the CDR3 DNA reads TGTGCCAGCAGCGAATCTACGACAGGGGGCTATGGCTACACCTTC. Its protein product is CASSESTTGGYGYTF.

The chain couples TRBV30 to TRBJ2-7, with D perhaps matching TRBD1 (5 bases). Trimming pared 5 bases from V and 2 bases from J, leaving 10 bases between. This CDR3 region has 12 residues. The V gene's germline CDR1 is GTSNPN and CDR2 SVGIG (reference sequence). The CDR3 region has the DNA TGTGCCTGGGGGGCCTACACCTACGAGCAGTACTTC. It yields the protein CAWGAYTYEQYF.

The chain combines TRBV29-1 with TRBJ2-1, with D possibly called TRBD1 or TRBD2 (5 bases each). The CDR3 length is 14 residues. Trimming took 1 base from V and 4 from J, leaving 11 bases between them. Germline-derived CDR1 and CDR2 are SQVTM and ANQGSEA. DNA for the CDR3: TGCAGCGTTGAAGGGGACCAGCCTTACAATGAGCAGTTCTTC. This sequence encodes CSVEGDQPYNEQFF.

This clonotype was counted once. The chain employs TRBV6-5 and TRBJ1-4; 7 bases are shared with TRBD1. This CDR3 contains 14 residues. V lost 5 bases, J lost 4 bases, and 4 bases stayed unmatched. Germline CDR1 and CDR2: MNHEY and SVGAGI. The CDR3 region is CASSQGGYNEKLFF. The DNA of the CDR3 is TGTGCCAGCAGTCAGGGGGGTTATAATGAAAAACTGTTTTTT.

The rearrangement joins TRBV28 to TRBJ2-5; no reliable D call. Germline-derived CDR1 and CDR2 are MDHEN and SYDVKM. This CDR3 region has 13 residues. V lost 3 bases and J 1 base, leaving 6 bases between the germline ends. CDR3 loop: CASSFFSQETQYF. CDR3 bases: TGTGCCAGCAGTTTCTTTTCCCAAGAGACCCAGTACTTC.

This chain links TRBV12-3 or TRBV12-4 with TRBJ1-1; weak D call: TRBD1 (5 bases). Trimming stripped 7 bases from V and 3 bases from J, with 18 bases between. The CDR3 length is 15 residues. In nucleotides, the CDR3 is TGTGCCAGCACCCAGGGAACGGAAGGGGACACTGAAGCTTTCTTT. This translates into CASTQGTEGDTEAFF.

The chain carries TRBV20-1 and TRBJ2-1, with a tentative D call TRBD2 (5 bases). Looked up from germline, CDR1 is DFQATT and CDR2 is SNEGSKA (reference sequence). The V end was cut by 1 base, the J end by 3 bases, with 10 bases between. This CDR3 region has 14 residues. Here the CDR3 DNA reads TGCAGTGCTAGAGGAGCGGATCTCTACAATGAGCAGTTCTTC. It codes for CSARGADLYNEQFF.

V gene TRBV4-3 combines with J gene TRBJ1-4; no clear D. The CDR3 length is 19 residues. The germline CDR1 and CDR2 sequences are LGHNA and YSLEER. Between the trimmed V and J ends, which lost 0 bases and 0 bases, there was a span of 17 bases. The CDR3 bases are TGCGCCAGCAGCCAAGATCCTTTAGGGCGTCATGCAACTAATGAAAAACTGTTTTTT. Protein sequence: CASSQDPLGRHATNEKLFF.

This chain links TRBV16 with TRBJ1-2, with 8 positions matching TRBD1. The V gene's germline CDR1 is KGHSY and CDR2 FQNENV. This CDR3 contains 15 residues. Losses at the gene ends were 1 base for V and 6 bases for J; bases not matched to a gene: 7. CDR3 sequence reads: CASSQFKDRENGYTF. CDR3 DNA sequence: TGTGCCAGCAGCCAATTCAAGGACAGGGAAAATGGCTACACCTTC.

The rearrangement uses TRBV19 and TRBJ2-3; D possibly corresponds to TRBD2 (5 bases). This CDR3 region has 13 residues. Between the trimmed V and J ends, which lost 8 bases and 6 bases, there was a span of 15 bases. CDR1 and CDR2 (germline): LNHDA, SQIVND (reference sequence). CDR3 residues: CASRGGPYDTQYF. CDR3 DNA: TGTGCCAGTCGCGGAGGACCCTACGATACGCAGTATTTT.

The CDR3 sequence: CASSLSSSSYNEQFF. The CDR3 DNA is TGTGCCAGTAGTCTTAGCAGCAGCTCCTACAATGAGCAGTTCTTC. V usage is TRBV19 and J usage is TRBJ2-1; D ambiguous. The CDR3 spans 15 residues. Germline V gene lookup returns CDR1 LNHDA and CDR2 SQIVND (reference sequence). V lost 5 bases to trimming and J lost 0 bases, with 11 bases between them.

The gene calls are TRBV7-9 and TRBJ1-5; 10 bases align to TRBD1. Germline V gene data show CDR1 as SEHNR and CDR2 as FQNEAQ (reference sequence). With 4 bases clipped from V and 6 bases from J, the junction kept 6 bases outside the gene matches. The CDR3 length is 15 residues. CDR3: CASSSGTGVGQPQHF. In DNA, the CDR3 is TGTGCCAGCAGCTCCGGGACAGGGGTTGGTCAGCCCCAGCATTTT.

This chain's CDR3 is CASSFRQGWTEAFF. The CDR3 DNA reads as TGTGCCAGTAGCTTCCGACAGGGATGGACTGAAGCTTTCTTT. The chain has TRBV19 and TRBJ1-1, with 7 bases lining up with TRBD1. Germline V gene sequence: CDR1 LNHDA, CDR2 SQIVND (reference sequence). After removal of 6 bases from V and 5 bases from J, the junction contained 9 bases not matched to a gene. This CDR3 is 14 amino acids long.

The chain has TRBV15 and TRBJ1-1, with D hard to call. Germline V gene data show CDR1 as LNHNV and CDR2 as YYDKDF (reference sequence). The CDR3 totals 14 residues. The V and J ends lost 5 bases and 1 base respectively, with 11 bases between them. The CDR3 is CATSPQGWNTEAFF. The CDR3 DNA reads TGTGCCACCAGCCCTCAAGGCTGGAACACTGAAGCTTTCTTT.

The chain uses TRBV4-3 and TRBJ1-2; D is perhaps TRBD1 (5 bases). The length of the CDR3 is 16 residues. V was trimmed by 0 bases and J by 8 bases, leaving 19 bases between them. CDR1 and CDR2 from the germline V gene are LGHNA and YSLEER. The CDR3 loop is CASSQDDGGTLEGYTF. CDR3 nucleotides: TGCGCCAGCAGCCAAGATGACGGGGGAACCCTGGAGGGCTACACCTTC.

The chain carries TRBV5-1 and TRBJ1-2, with D possibly matching TRBD1 (6 bases). The CDR3 extends over 14 amino acids. Trimming took off 1 base at V and 4 bases at J, with 11 bases between the two ends. The germline V gene has CDR1 SGHRS and CDR2 YFSETQ. The CDR3 region is CASSLTQGLYGYTF. CDR3 DNA sequence: TGCGCCAGCAGCTTGACACAGGGCCTCTATGGCTACACCTTC.

The chain carries TRBV13 and TRBJ2-1; 8 nucleotides align to TRBD2. The J segment lost 7 bases and the V segment lost 5 bases, leaving 10 bases of the junction unmatched. CDR3 length: 15 residues. Germline assignment: CDR1 PRHDT and CDR2 FYEKMQ (reference sequence). This CDR3 reads CASSPTGLGRNEQFF. The CDR3 DNA reads TGTGCCAGCAGCCCCACGGGACTAGGGCGTAATGAGCAGTTCTTC.